These 18 T cell receptor beta chains share one sample of origin, sequenced in a study of T cells after yellow fever vaccination. One entry per CDR3 protein, called by TCRdb with MiXCR from the 5' RACE reads. The table lists some 73,000 distinct CDR3 sequences, roughly 7.4% of them singletons, with roughly two fifths in the top ten. The sequences come from CD8+ T cells sorted from PBMCs, collected on the day of the yellow fever booster vaccination. The receptor set was obtained from a man in his thirties or forties who received the YFV17D yellow fever vaccine.

CDR3 sequence: CASTANTYEQYF. The CDR3 DNA sequence: TGTGCCAGCACAGCAAACACCTACGAGCAGTACTTC. V is TRBV6-5 and J is TRBJ2-7; D uncertain. The CDR3 extends over 12 amino acids. Trimming stripped 7 bases from V and 2 bases from J, with 9 bases between. Germline V gene data show CDR1 as MNHEY and CDR2 as SVGAGI.

This CDR3 is CASSWVSGSGTDTQYF. CDR3 sequence (DNA): TGTGCCAGCAGTTGGGTTAGCGGGAGTGGAACAGATACGCAGTATTTT. The rearrangement links TRBV27 to TRBJ2-3; TRBD2 matches at 9 bases. The ends lost 4 bases at V and 3 bases at J; junction bases unmatched: 8. The CDR3 has 16 residues. Germline lookup yields CDR1 MNHEY and CDR2 SMNVEV (reference sequence).

This clonotype appeared a few times. The V call is TRBV28, the J call TRBJ2-7, with D perhaps matching TRBD1 (6 bases). The V end was cut by 7 bases, the J end by 3 bases, with 16 bases between. The CDR3 consists of 14 residues. CDR1 and CDR2 (germline): MDHEN, SYDVKM. CDR3 amino acids: CASIPLGHYYEQYF. CDR3 nucleotide sequence: TGTGCCAGCATCCCATTGGGACATTACTACGAGCAGTACTTC.

In its sample, this clonotype was seen a few times. V is TRBV2 and J is TRBJ2-7, with D perhaps matching TRBD2 (6 bases). CDR3 length: 14 residues. The germline CDR1 and CDR2 sequences are SNHLY and FYNNEI. V lost 4 bases to trimming and J lost 6 bases, with 16 bases between them. CDR3 bases: TGTGCCAGCAGTGGCAGGATACTACTAGCCGAGCAGTACTTC. As protein: CASSGRILLAEQYF.

This clonotype was seen ten or more times. The chain couples TRBV7-8 to TRBJ2-3; TRBD2 matches 13 bases. The germline gives CDR1 SGHVS, CDR2 FQNEAQ. This CDR3 has 17 amino acids. V gave up 5 bases and J gave up 5 bases; unmatched junction bases: 10. CDR3 sequence (DNA): TGTGCCAGCAGCATAACACTAGCGGGAGGGCCGAAAGATACGCAGTATTTT. Protein sequence: CASSITLAGGPKDTQYF.

The chain is built from TRBV7-9 and TRBJ1-2; D might be TRBD1 (5 bases). The V end was cut by 1 base, the J end by 4 bases, with 13 bases between. CDR1 and CDR2 from the germline V gene are SEHNR and FQNEAQ (reference sequence). The CDR3 consists of 15 residues. The CDR3, as DNA: TGTGCCAGCAGCTTAGGTACAGGTTCCGGCTATGGCTACACCTTC. Protein sequence: CASSLGTGSGYGYTF.

The chain links TRBV12-3 or TRBV12-4 to TRBJ1-3; D uncertain. Trimming pared 3 bases from V and 6 bases from J, leaving 9 bases between. The CDR3 is 13 amino acids. The CDR3 nucleotides are TGTGCCAGCAGTTTTGTGGGCCCAAACACCATATATTTT. It is translated as CASSFVGPNTIYF.

This clonotype appeared a few times. A junction boundary mismatches the germline segment, possibly from a read error. This chain connects TRBV7-7 to TRBJ2-1, with TRBD2 as a possible D gene (6 bases). CDR3 size: 17 residues. Per germline, CDR1 SSHAT and CDR2 FNYEAQ (reference sequence). The CDR3 spells CASSLALPGALYNEQFF. The CDR3 DNA reads as TGTGCTAGCAGCTTAGCGCTACCGGGAGCTCTCTACAATGAGCAGTTCTTC. Combining the CDR3 with reference TRBV7-7 and TRBJ2-1 gives the whole variable domain GAGVSQSPRYKVTKRGQDVTLRCDPISSHATLYWYQQALGQGPEFLTYFNYEAQPDKSGLPSDRFSAERPEGSISTLTIQRTEQRDSAMYRCASSLALPGALYNEQFFGPGTRLTVL.

This clonotype turned up a few times. The chain couples TRBV5-1 to TRBJ1-4, with TRBD1 matching 7 bases. Germline values: CDR1 SGHRS, CDR2 YFSETQ. This CDR3 region has 16 residues. The V segment lost 4 bases and the J segment 4 bases; nucleotides outside the gene matches: 10. Here the CDR3 reads CASSGQADRDNEKLFF. CDR3 in DNA: TGCGCCAGCAGCGGACAGGCGGATCGGGATAATGAAAAACTGTTTTTT.

The chain combines TRBV7-6 with TRBJ1-2; TRBD1 agrees at 8 bases. The V gene's germline CDR1 is SGHVS and CDR2 FNYEAQ. This CDR3 spans 12 amino acids. With V trimmed by 6 bases and J by 7 bases, 4 bases remained unmatched. The CDR3 protein is CASRGQGGGYTF. The CDR3, as DNA: TGTGCCAGCAGAGGACAGGGCGGTGGCTACACCTTC.

This clonotype was picked up a small number of times. The V call is TRBV13, the J call TRBJ2-2; 7 nucleotides align to TRBD1. Germline V gene data show CDR1 as PRHDT and CDR2 as FYEKMQ (reference sequence). CDR3 length: 17 residues. Trimming removed 1 base from V and 5 bases from J; junction bases left unmatched: 10. CDR3: CASSLEVQAGGTGELFF. CDR3 in DNA: TGTGCCAGCAGCTTAGAGGTTCAGGCAGGGGGAACCGGGGAGCTGTTTTTT.

This clonotype was seen many times. V is TRBV19 and J is TRBJ1-1; TRBD1 aligns across 9 bases. The CDR3 is made up of 14 amino acids. V lost 3 bases, J lost 4 bases, and 3 bases stayed unmatched. CDR1 and CDR2 (germline): LNHDA, SQIVND (reference sequence). The CDR3 nucleotides are TGTGCCAGTAGTATGGCACAGGGGGCCACTGAAGCTTTCTTT. This gives the protein CASSMAQGATEAFF.

This clonotype was detected a few times. The rearrangement joins TRBV11-1 to TRBJ2-1; TRBD1 or TRBD2 may be the D gene (7 bases each). Trimming shortened V by 5 bases and J by 1 base, and 21 bases separated the two germline ends. The germline CDR1 and CDR2 sequences are SGHAT and FQDESV (reference sequence). CDR3 length equals 18 residues. CDR3 sequence: CASSPRVRGRGSYNEQFF. The CDR3 DNA is TGTGCCAGCAGCCCGCGCGTCAGGGGGAGGGGTTCCTACAATGAGCAGTTCTTC.

This clonotype turned up a few times. The rearrangement uses TRBV29-1 and TRBJ2-7, with 9 bases identical to TRBD1. Germline V gene data show CDR1 as SQVTM and CDR2 as ANQGSEA. The CDR3 has 15 amino acids. With 2 bases clipped from V and 6 bases from J, the junction kept 11 bases outside the gene matches. The CDR3 DNA reads as TGCAGCGTTGAATCGCCGGACAGGGGTAGGGGCGAGCAGTACTTC. Its translation is CSVESPDRGRGEQYF.

V usage is TRBV10-1 and J usage is TRBJ2-7; no firm D call. The V end was cut by 4 bases, the J end by 5 bases, with 12 bases between. CDR3 size: 13 residues. Germline V gene data show CDR1 as WNHNN and CDR2 as SYGVQD (reference sequence). CDR3 DNA: TGCGCCAGCAGTGTAACCCTTCTGGACGAGCAGTACTTC. Translating gives CASSVTLLDEQYF.

V and J are TRBV3-1 and TRBJ2-7; D might be TRBD1 or TRBD2, each matching 5 bases. In germline, CDR1 is LGHDT, CDR2 YNNKEL (reference sequence). V lost 4 bases and J lost 4, with 14 bases in between. The CDR3 consists of 14 residues. The CDR3 here is CASSPGTEVYEQYF. Here the CDR3 DNA reads TGTGCCAGCAGCCCGGGGACGGAGGTATACGAGCAGTACTTC.

This chain joins TRBV6-5 and TRBJ2-7; TRBD1 matches 10 bases. This CDR3 is 16 amino acids long. J lost 4 bases, V lost 5 bases, and 11 bases had no gene match. In germline, CDR1 is MNHEY, CDR2 SVGAGI. CDR3 loop: CASSHQGQGGGYEQYF. The CDR3 nucleotides are TGTGCCAGCAGTCACCAAGGACAGGGGGGAGGTTACGAGCAGTACTTC.

This clonotype was seen more than once but under ten times. The V gene is TRBV9, the J gene TRBJ2-1; a weak D match, TRBD2 (6 bases). The CDR3 has 15 amino acids. V lost 6 bases and J 8 bases, leaving 21 bases between the germline ends. Germline CDR1 reads SGDLS; CDR2 reads YYNGEE. The CDR3 sequence: CASTHDGGSQHEQFF. CDR3 DNA: TGTGCCAGCACCCATGACGGGGGTTCCCAGCATGAGCAGTTCTTC.